These T cell receptor beta chains were read from a single sample in a study of T cells after yellow fever vaccination. TCRdb itself ran the 5' RACE reads through MiXCR, one entry per CDR3 protein. Here the sample spans 550,000 to 750,000 distinct CDR3 sequences, approximately 12% being singletons. This sample comprised PBMCs, obtained on the day of the yellow fever booster vaccination. These receptors were collected from a man aged 25 to 40 who received the YFV17D yellow fever vaccine. Both conserved end residues are part of each CDR3. A D gene is named only where the DNA matches it firmly. Expanded clones are given a class, and other clones once, few, many or no size at all.

CDR3 protein | CDR3 DNA | D gene | CDR3 length | J gene | V gene | clone size
CASSFRGWYEQYF | TGTGCCAGCAGTTTCCGTGGGTGGTACGAGCAGTACTTC | . | 13 | TRBJ2-7 | TRBV28 | .
CASSLTPGLSTDTQYF | TGTGCCAGCAGCCTGACTCCGGGACTCAGCACAGATACGCAGTATTTT | . | 16 | TRBJ2-3 | TRBV7-2 | .
CAIKTSPTTGELFF | TGTGCCATCAAAACGTCTCCGACCACCGGGGAGCTGTTTTTT | . | 14 | TRBJ2-2 | TRBV10-3 | few
CASSLETGYTDTQYF | TGCGCCAGCAGCTTGGAAACGGGGTACACAGATACGCAGTATTTT | . | 15 | TRBJ2-3 | TRBV5-1 | few
CASSAGEWIAKNIQYF | TGTGCCAGCAGTGCTGGGGAGTGGATAGCCAAAAACATTCAGTACTTC | . | 16 | TRBJ2-4 | TRBV28 | .
CASSLAEDEQYF | TGCGCCAGCAGCTTGGCAGAGGACGAGCAGTACTTC | . | 12 | TRBJ2-7 | TRBV5-1 | .
CSVLLAGTDTQYF | TGCAGCGTCCTACTAGCGGGCACAGATACGCAGTATTTT | TRBD2 | 13 | TRBJ2-3 | TRBV29-1 | .
CASSVGQGKEQYF | TGTGCCAGCAGCGTAGGACAGGGGAAAGAGCAGTACTTC | TRBD1 | 13 | TRBJ2-7 | TRBV9 | .
CSVVGTGLSEQYF | TGCAGCGTTGTAGGGACAGGGTTGAGTGAGCAGTACTTC | TRBD1 | 13 | TRBJ2-7 | TRBV29-1 | few
CASSSQYQETQYF | TGTGCCAGCAGTTCCCAGTACCAAGAGACCCAGTACTTC | . | 13 | TRBJ2-5 | TRBV7-2 | .
CASSLLGELFF | TGTGCCAGCAGCTTACTCGGGGAGCTGTTTTTT | . | 11 | TRBJ2-2 | TRBV7-9 | many
CASSRVLAGVTDTQYF | TGCGCCAGCAGTCGCGTACTAGCGGGAGTCACAGATACGCAGTATTTT | TRBD2 | 16 | TRBJ2-3 | TRBV5-1 | few
CASSQDLGLNTEAFF | TGTGCCAGCAGCCAAGATCTAGGCCTGAACACTGAAGCTTTCTTT | . | 15 | TRBJ1-1 | TRBV4-2 | few
CASSQDRLAANTGELFF | TGCGCCAGCAGCCAAGACCGACTAGCGGCGAACACCGGGGAGCTGTTTTTT | TRBD2 | 17 | TRBJ2-2 | TRBV4-3 | .
CASSSRARYEQYF | TGTGCCAGCAGCTCTAGAGCCAGATACGAGCAGTACTTC | . | 13 | TRBJ2-7 | TRBV7-2 | .
CASSLVNRAGNQPQHF | TGTGCCAGCAGTTTAGTGAACAGGGCAGGCAATCAGCCCCAGCATTTT | . | 16 | TRBJ1-5 | TRBV27 | .
CASQPKLFRGNIRFYEQYF | TGTGCCAGCCAGCCTAAATTATTCAGGGGGAATATCCGTTTCTACGAGCAGTACTTC | TRBD1 | 19 | TRBJ2-7 | TRBV12-3/TRBV12-4 | .
CASSLVGGPGQFF | TGTGCCAGCAGCTTAGTAGGAGGGCCGGGGCAGTTCTTC | . | 13 | TRBJ2-1 | TRBV7-2 | .
CASSIGRQSTDTQYF | TGCGCCAGCAGTATCGGACGTCAAAGCACAGATACGCAGTATTTT | . | 15 | TRBJ2-3 | TRBV4-1 | few
CASSQRSPPDTQYF | TGCGCCAGCAGCCAACGAAGCCCGCCAGATACGCAGTATTTT | . | 14 | TRBJ2-3 | TRBV4-3 | few
CSASEGGQETQYF | TGCAGTGCTAGTGAAGGAGGCCAAGAGACCCAGTACTTC | . | 13 | TRBJ2-5 | TRBV20-1 | few
CASSLPKVKGDTQYF | TGTGCCAGCAGCTTACCGAAGGTTAAAGGGGATACGCAGTATTTT | . | 15 | TRBJ2-3 | TRBV7-2 | few
CSARFGSGIDEQYF | TGCAGTGCTAGATTCGGAAGCGGGATCGACGAGCAGTACTTC | TRBD2 | 14 | TRBJ2-7 | TRBV20-1 | .
CASSFGPPRQFF | TGTGCCAGCAGTTTTGGCCCCCCCCGGCAGTTCTTC | . | 12 | TRBJ2-1 | TRBV12-3/TRBV12-4 | once
CSVAPFQREKSYNEQFF | TGCAGCGTAGCCCCCTTTCAGCGGGAGAAATCCTACAATGAGCAGTTCTTC | TRBD2 | 17 | TRBJ2-1 | TRBV29-1 | .
CSAPGQKNTIYF | TGCAGTGCTCCGGGACAGAAGAACACCATATATTTT | TRBD1 | 12 | TRBJ1-3 | TRBV20-1 | few
CSASGLAGEETQYF | TGCAGTGCTAGCGGACTAGCGGGAGAAGAGACCCAGTACTTC | TRBD2 | 14 | TRBJ2-5 | TRBV20-1 | .
CASRRGLAGDIIAQYF | TGTGCCAGCAGACGGGGGCTAGCGGGAGATATAATCGCGCAGTATTTT | TRBD2 | 16 | TRBJ2-3 | TRBV7-2 | .
CASSPPGVYEQYF | TGTGCCAGCAGCCCGCCAGGGGTGTACGAGCAGTACTTC | . | 13 | TRBJ2-7 | TRBV5-4 | .
CAWKIGSSYEQYF | TGTGCCTGGAAGATAGGGAGCTCCTACGAGCAGTACTTC | . | 13 | TRBJ2-7 | TRBV30 | .
CSVETGRGETQYF | TGCAGCGTTGAGACAGGCCGCGGCGAGACCCAGTACTTC | . | 13 | TRBJ2-5 | TRBV29-1 | .
CASSRSGGGTDTQYF | TGTGCCAGTAGTAGGTCCGGGGGCGGCACAGATACGCAGTATTTT | . | 15 | TRBJ2-3 | TRBV19 | few
CSPQGFSTDTQYF | TGCAGTCCTCAGGGGTTTAGCACAGATACGCAGTATTTT | . | 13 | TRBJ2-3 | TRBV20-1 | few
CASRPQGAGAFF | TGTGCCAGCAGACCCCAGGGGGCGGGCGCTTTCTTT | TRBD1 | 12 | TRBJ1-1 | TRBV28 | .
CASMVGTGYQPQHF | TGTGCCAGCATGGTGGGGACAGGGTATCAGCCCCAGCATTTT | TRBD1 | 14 | TRBJ1-5 | TRBV2 | few
CASSQDFGLGTDTQYF | TGCGCCAGCAGCCAAGATTTTGGACTCGGCACAGATACGCAGTATTTT | . | 16 | TRBJ2-3 | TRBV4-2 | few
CASSLFLAGGADTQYF | TGTGCCAGCAGTTTGTTCCTAGCGGGAGGCGCAGATACGCAGTATTTT | TRBD2 | 16 | TRBJ2-3 | TRBV12-3/TRBV12-4 | few
CASSGRGVGSYEQYF | TGTGCCAGCAGTGGTAGAGGGGTCGGATCCTACGAGCAGTACTTC | . | 15 | TRBJ2-7 | TRBV25-1 | few
CASSYTPTGGYEQYF | TGTGCCAGCAGTTATACCCCGACAGGGGGCTACGAGCAGTACTTC | TRBD1 | 15 | TRBJ2-7 | TRBV6-9 | .
CASSRGGLAGGKVTDTQYF | TGTGCCAGCAGCCGCGGGGGACTAGCGGGAGGGAAGGTCACAGATACGCAGTATTTT | TRBD2 | 19 | TRBJ2-3 | TRBV3-1 | few
CASSLGVYSYNEQFF | TGTGCCAGCAGCTTAGGCGTCTACTCCTACAATGAGCAGTTCTTC | . | 15 | TRBJ2-1 | TRBV7-6 | many
CASSLAPTEQYF | TGTGCCAGCAGCTTAGCCCCCACCGAGCAGTACTTC | . | 12 | TRBJ2-7 | TRBV7-9 | few
CASSLGGREDTQYF | TGCGCCAGCAGCCTGGGGGGCAGGGAGGATACGCAGTATTTT | . | 14 | TRBJ2-3 | TRBV5-1 | .
CSSQRDQDTQYF | TGCAGTTCCCAGCGGGACCAAGATACGCAGTATTTT | TRBD2 | 12 | TRBJ2-3 | TRBV20-1 | few
CASSSGSTGTQYF | TGTGCCAGCAGCTCCGGGAGTACAGGTACGCAGTATTTT | . | 13 | TRBJ2-3 | TRBV7-3 | .
CASSRQSSYNEQFF | TGTGCCAGTAGTAGACAGTCCTCCTACAATGAGCAGTTCTTC | . | 14 | TRBJ2-1 | TRBV19 | .
CSASGSSSNTEAFF | TGCAGTGCTAGCGGCAGTTCATCGAACACTGAAGCTTTCTTT | . | 14 | TRBJ1-1 | TRBV20-1 | few
CASSPYRGNEKLFF | TGTGCCAGCAGCCCTTACCGGGGGAATGAAAAACTGTTTTTT | . | 14 | TRBJ1-4 | TRBV4-2 | many
CASSSDRVGYTF | TGTGCCAGCAGCTCAGACAGGGTTGGCTACACCTTC | TRBD1 | 12 | TRBJ1-2 | TRBV7-2 | few
CASSSLWDSRVNEQFF | TGTGCCAGCAGTTCCCTTTGGGACTCCCGGGTCAATGAGCAGTTCTTC | . | 16 | TRBJ2-1 | TRBV6-5 | few
CAWAGSGSRGDEQFF | TGTGCCTGGGCCGGGAGCGGGAGCAGAGGAGATGAGCAGTTCTTC | TRBD2 | 15 | TRBJ2-1 | TRBV30 | .
CASSSEPPNTGELFF | TGCGCCAGCAGCTCAGAACCCCCCAACACCGGGGAGCTGTTTTTT | . | 15 | TRBJ2-2 | TRBV5-1 | .
CASSTTLGGGYF | TGTGCCAGCAGTACCACCCTGGGGGGGGGGTACTTC | TRBD2 | 12 | TRBJ2-7 | TRBV28 | few